The clone carrying this T cell receptor beta chain came up a few times. Its antigen is still unknown. The V end lost 3 bases, the J end lost 1 base, and 3 bases lay between the germline ends. CDR3 length: 12 amino acids. TCRdb re-analysed the 5' RACE reads in MiXCR, keeping a single row per CDR3 protein. The sample records fewer than 85,000 distinct CDR3 sequences, roughly 7.7% being singletons. The data were obtained in a study of T cells after yellow fever vaccination. Broader study findings: Reappearing after the booster were most of the clones from primary vaccination (around 96% CD4, 75% to 90% CD8).

Source: CD8+ T cells sorted from PBMCs, taken on the day of the yellow fever booster vaccination. The chain joins TRBV12-3 or TRBV12-4 to TRBJ2-5; D is unclear. The receptor was derived from a young man who received the YFV17D yellow fever vaccine. The CDR3 DNA sequence: TGTGCCAGCAGTTTCGGCCAAGAGACCCAGTACTTC. Amino acids: CASSFGQETQYF.